This TCR beta chain was observed in a study of T cell responses to AZD1222 COVID-19 vaccine (dated by TCRdb to about 2021). Concerning the study at large: A total of 230 or so trial participants underwent TCR sequencing, of whom about 210 received two doses of AZD1222 and about 26 received two doses of the MenACWY control vaccine. Trial participants were enrolled by age into 18-55, 56-69 and 70-plus year subgroups, with roughly 160, 29 and 62 TCR-sequenced participants respectively.

Regarding this clone: The antigen it binds to is not known. No per-base quality is available; no much larger clone lies one base away.

The intended sense of this specimen's time point label: about 28 days (+/-7) after the second vaccine dose. Because spike-specific TCR depth and breadth did not differ between the two schedules, AZD1222 recipients who got a second dose at roughly 4 weeks were pooled with those who got a second dose at roughly 12 weeks. Vaccinee samples were obtained from the UK trials COV001 and COV002, which included a single-blind randomized controlled phase 2/3 trial of AZD1222 (ChAdOx1 nCoV-19) in healthy adults. For TCRbeta chain sequencing, PBMC samples from trial participants were taken at day 0 and at day 28 after the second dose. The CDR3 regions of human TCRbeta chains were analyzed by immunosequencing. In the authors' own workflow: Repertoire TCRs were matched against a reference library of SARS-CoV-2-specific TCRs generated with the MIRA antigen-specificity platform. Breadth was defined as the fraction of unique TCRs that were SARS-CoV-2-associated. Depth was defined as the fraction of total T cells that were SARS-CoV-2-associated. Using the MIRA data, each spike-specific TCR was mapped to the spike region that the TCR reacts to and placed in a CD4 or CD8 class. Log10-transformed breadth and depth values were compared by one-way ANOVA with Sidak's multiple comparisons tests. Entries here come from immuneACCESS through TCRdb and include only in-frame sequences with V and J called. Some clones fail to appear in such tables; in the studies checked, an unresolved V gene covers under half of the shortfall, and the cause of the remainder is unknown. The V and J calls and the clone size are those of that table, but D and trimming were determined from the DNA. The sample has approximately 120,000 clones on record, around 85% of them singletons. Together, the top ten hold about 4.3% of the sample.

What the research found in general, with its limitations: Most participants were white British and females outnumbered males, and the authors suggested that clonal diversity may have been underestimated. In the small 56-69-year group, the increase in depth fell short of significance, most likely because of low power. CD4 TCRs associated with the vaccine covered the entire spike protein, and the dominant responses were in regions 160-218 and 743-854. Conclusions about previously exposed vaccinees were limited because only a handful of AZD1222 recipients were SARS-CoV-2 seropositive at baseline. Because no samples from the day 14 peak response were available, repertoires could be characterized only after the peak T cell response. Spike-specific TCR breadth and depth rose significantly after two AZD1222 doses compared with day 0 and with MenACWY recipients. Reportedly, almost half of the unique spike-specific TCRs recognized epitopes lying outside the regions that are mutated in the B.1.351 and B.1.1.7 variants.

At the junction V is shortened by 2 bases and J by 1 base, with 9 bases in between. From the germline V gene, CDR1 is SGHRS and CDR2 is YFSETQ. The CDR3 measures 14 amino acids from cysteine to phenylalanine. Only the CDR3 part of the read is kept: 42 bases, read in frame from the first base. The receptor was derived from an adult who received the AZD1222 COVID-19 vaccine. This chain joins TRBV5-1 to TRBJ1-1, with the identity of the D gene unclear. The source was peripheral blood, collected 28 days after the second AZD1222 dose. The CDR3 region: CASSFAMENTEAFF. The DNA sequence is given as TGCGCCAGCAGCTTCGCGATGGAGAACACTGAAGCTTTCTTT.